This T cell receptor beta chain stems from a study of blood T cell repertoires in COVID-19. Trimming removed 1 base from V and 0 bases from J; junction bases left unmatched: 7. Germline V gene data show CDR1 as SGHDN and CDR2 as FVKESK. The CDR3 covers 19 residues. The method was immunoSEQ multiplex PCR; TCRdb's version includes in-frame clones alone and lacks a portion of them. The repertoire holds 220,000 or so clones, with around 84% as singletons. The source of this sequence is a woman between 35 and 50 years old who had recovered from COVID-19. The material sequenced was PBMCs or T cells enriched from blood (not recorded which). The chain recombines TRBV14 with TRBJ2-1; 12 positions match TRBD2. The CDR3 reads CASSQARGGLAGSYNEQFF. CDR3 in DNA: TGTGCCAGCAGCCAAGCCCGAGGGGGACTAGCGGGCTCCTACAATGAGCAGTTCTTC. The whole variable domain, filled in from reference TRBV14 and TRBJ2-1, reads EAGVTQFPSHSVIEKGQTVTLRCDPISGHDNLYWYRRVMGKEIKFLLHFVKESKQDESGMPNNRFLAERTGGTYSTLKVQPAELEDSGVYFCASSQARGGLAGSYNEQFFGPGTRLTVL.